The clone carrying this T cell receptor beta chain has ten or more counts. As yet, its antigen is unknown. This entry belongs to a study of molecular identifiers for immune sequencing clone quantification. Overall study context: In replicates, RNA from about 20,000 or 100,000 naive CD8 cells was split five ways, four sequenced. Study conclusions and caveats: The study found clones above 20 RNA copies held over 99% of effector molecules and under 1% in naive cells.

Naive CD8 T cells were picked out by sorting for CD8+CD4-CCR7+CD45RA+. Both previously described methods and listed TCR primers were employed to make bulk TCR libraries. TCRdb reprocessed the PCR reads with MiXCR, giving one entry per CDR3 protein. The repertoire includes some 590,000 distinct CDR3 sequences, about 25% of them detected once, and about 0.78% sits in the top ten. Germline CDR1 SGHRS, CDR2 YFSETQ. There are 17 residues in the CDR3. With 0 bases clipped from V and 0 bases from J, the junction kept 4 bases outside the gene matches. This sequence originates from a human donor in good health. Some libraries in this study had Jurkat cell RNA spiked in. Input material: naive CD8+ T cells from blood, with Jurkat cell RNA spiked in. Subset given: FACS-sorted CD8+CD4-CCR7+CD45RA+ naive T cells. The gene calls are TRBV5-1 and TRBJ2-5, with 11 nucleotides matching TRBD2. CDR3 in DNA: TGCGCCAGCAGCTTGGAAATAGCGGGAGGGTACCAAGAGACCCAGTACTTC. Translating gives CASSLEIAGGYQETQYF.